Listed below are T cell receptor beta chains from one sample, sequenced in a study of somatic mutations in cytotoxic T cells in rheumatoid arthritis. The assay was immunoSEQ multiplex PCR, and TCRdb's table has in-frame clones only and misses some. The sample yields 4,000 to 5,000 clones, roughly 72% seen once. Sequencing was carried out using CD8+ T cells sorted from blood. The receptors derive from an adult with rheumatoid arthritis. CDR3s include the opening cysteine and the closing phenylalanine or tryptophan. A D gene is named only where the DNA matches it firmly. Clone size, where shown, is once, few, many, or a class for clones that have expanded.

d_gene	j_gene	v_gene	abundance	len	CDR3aa	CDR3nt
-	TRBJ2-1	TRBV9	-	16	CASSDRGGRRYNEQFF	TGTGCCAGCAGCGACCGGGGTGGGCGGCGGTACAATGAGCAGTTCTTC
TRBD2	TRBJ2-2	TRBV9	-	15	CASSVGGLITGELFF	TGTGCCAGCAGCGTAGGGGGACTAATAACCGGGGAGCTGTTTTTT
-	TRBJ1-6	TRBV5-4	few	16	CASSLAGGRRDSPLHF	TGTGCCAGCAGCTTAGCCGGGGGCCGGCGGGATTCACCCCTCCACTTT
-	TRBJ2-7	TRBV7-9	-	15	CASSPTGAGPREQYF	TGTGCCAGCAGCCCCACAGGAGCAGGGCCCCGCGAGCAGTACTTC
-	TRBJ1-2	TRBV12-5	-	15	CASGLAPPGDYGYTF	TGTGCTAGTGGTTTGGCACCCCCAGGGGACTATGGCTACACCTTC
-	TRBJ2-7	TRBV12-5	-	13	CASGLGGGREQYF	TGTGCTAGTGGTTTAGGTGGAGGCCGCGAGCAGTACTTC
TRBD2	TRBJ2-5	TRBV2	-	18	CASSEPLWVAGERETQYF	TGTGCCAGCAGTGAACCCCTTTGGGTAGCGGGAGAGAGAGAGACCCAGTACTTC
TRBD1	TRBJ1-1	TRBV23-1	-	15	CASSQATTGEAEAFF	TGCGCCAGCAGTCAGGCCACGACAGGGGAGGCTGAAGCTTTCTTT
TRBD2	TRBJ2-3	TRBV9	-	14	CASSPWTRADTQYF	TGTGCCAGCAGCCCTTGGACTAGAGCAGATACGCAGTATTTT
TRBD1	TRBJ2-1	TRBV29-1	-	13	CSAPGTAHNEQFF	TGCAGCGCCCCCGGGACAGCACACAATGAGCAGTTCTTC
TRBD1	TRBJ1-5	TRBV13	-	14	CASTTGVGNQPQHF	TGTGCCAGCACAACAGGGGTAGGCAATCAGCCCCAGCATTTT
TRBD2	TRBJ2-3	TRBV4-2	-	18	CASSPRTSGGAETDTQYF	TGTGCCAGCAGCCCTCGGACTAGCGGGGGGGCAGAGACAGATACGCAGTATTTT
-	TRBJ2-1	TRBV4-1	-	15	CASSTWGVTYNEQFF	TGCGCCAGCAGCACCTGGGGGGTCACCTACAATGAGCAGTTCTTC
-	TRBJ2-2	TRBV5-4	few	15	CASSSTERNTGELFF	TGTGCCAGCAGCTCGACAGAACGGAACACCGGGGAGCTGTTTTTT
-	TRBJ1-1	TRBV5-5	few	13	CASSSDWNTEAFF	TGTGCCAGCAGCTCGGACTGGAACACTGAAGCTTTCTTT
TRBD1	TRBJ1-6	TRBV4-3	-	17	CASSQEGQGHYNSPLHF	TGCGCCAGCAGCCAAGAGGGACAGGGGCACTATAATTCACCCCTCCACTTT
TRBD2	TRBJ2-5	TRBV9	-	17	CASSVANSGGPQETQYF	TGTGCCAGCAGCGTGGCTAATAGCGGGGGGCCCCAAGAGACCCAGTACTTC
TRBD2	TRBJ2-3	TRBV7-2	-	16	CASSSSVPGGQGTQYF	TGTGCCAGCAGCTCCTCCGTCCCGGGGGGGCAAGGTACGCAGTATTTT
-	TRBJ2-7	TRBV14	-	14	CASAPTGSSVEQYF	TGTGCCAGCGCTCCCACAGGGTCTAGTGTCGAGCAGTACTTC
TRBD2	TRBJ2-3	TRBV2	-	14	CASRGRGSTDTQYF	TGTGCCAGCAGGGGGCGGGGGTCCACAGATACGCAGTATTTT
-	TRBJ1-2	TRBV2	-	12	CARRAGLIGYTF	TGTGCCAGAAGGGCAGGGCTCATTGGCTACACCTTC
TRBD1	TRBJ2-1	TRBV9	-	16	CASSTGVELGYNEQFF	TGTGCCAGCAGCACAGGGGTAGAGCTTGGGTACAATGAGCAGTTCTTC
-	TRBJ2-1	TRBV7-9	-	12	CASSPHAEEQFF	TGTGCCAGCAGCCCCCACGCGGAGGAGCAGTTCTTC
-	TRBJ1-5	TRBV2	few	15	CASSDIPGSNQPQHF	TGTGCCAGCAGTGATATCCCGGGGAGCAATCAGCCCCAGCATTTT
-	TRBJ1-1	TRBV7-2	few	14	CASSLGGWNTEAFF	TGTGCCAGCAGCTTAGGAGGGTGGAACACTGAAGCTTTCTTT
TRBD2	TRBJ2-7	TRBV4-3	-	13	CASSQVRGVEQYF	TGCGCCAGCAGCCAGGTCCGGGGGGTCGAGCAGTACTTC
TRBD1	TRBJ2-7	TRBV9	-	15	CASSVAARGPYEQYF	TGTGCCAGCAGCGTAGCAGCCAGGGGGCCCTACGAGCAGTACTTC
TRBD1	TRBJ1-2	TRBV7-2	-	15	CASSPSTGGAYGYTF	TGTGCCAGCAGCCCCTCAACAGGGGGCGCTTATGGCTACACCTTC
TRBD1	TRBJ1-1	TRBV11-3	-	13	CASSSGTATEAFF	TGTGCCAGCAGCTCCGGGACAGCCACTGAAGCTTTCTTT